The 9 T cell receptor beta chains in this list originate from one sample, sequenced in a study of cytomegalovirus exposure and HLA in healthy donors. The PCR used 60 Vbeta and 13 Jbeta primers. TCRdb's table, derived via immunoSEQ multiplex PCR, lists solely in-frame clones and lacks some. The sample contains tens of thousands of clones, 89% of which appear only once. Sequenced: PBMCs. The receptors come from a man under 40 in good health and CMV-seropositive.

The chain employs TRBV2 and TRBJ2-3, with D perhaps matching TRBD1 (6 bases). The ends were cut back, 5 bases at V and 3 bases at J, with 18 bases in the middle. The CDR3 loop spans 16 amino acids. Looked up from germline, CDR1 is SNHLY and CDR2 is FYNNEI. This chain's CDR3 is CASSLRGWLVTDTQYF. The CDR3 nucleotides are TGTGCCAGCAGTCTCAGGGGTTGGTTGGTAACAGATACGCAGTATTTT.

The CDR3 DNA reads as TGTGCCAGCAGTTTATGGGGACAGGGAGGTCAGCCCCAGCATTTT. This codes for CASSLWGQGGQPQHF. V is TRBV28 and J is TRBJ1-5; TRBD1 matches 9 bases. The ends lost 0 bases at V and 6 bases at J; junction bases unmatched: 3. The length of the CDR3 is 15 residues. Germline CDR1 MDHEN, CDR2 SYDVKM.

This clone was seen a few times. The gene calls are TRBV4-2 and TRBJ1-4, with 8 bases fitting TRBD1. From germline, CDR1 is LGHNA and CDR2 YNFKEQ. V dropped 3 bases and J dropped 6; count of bases not matched to a gene: 6. This CDR3 spans 15 amino acids. The CDR3 nucleotides read TGTGCCAGCAGCCAGGAGACAGGGGTGGATGAAAAACTGTTTTTT. Residues: CASSQETGVDEKLFF.

The rearrangement uses TRBV30 and TRBJ2-1; 11 bases match TRBD1. The CDR3 covers 13 residues. The germline gives CDR1 GTSNPN, CDR2 SVGIG (reference sequence). V was pared by 6 bases and J by 4 bases, with 2 bases of the junction left unmatched. In nucleotides, the CDR3 is TGTGCCTGCCGGGACAGGGGGTACAATGAGCAGTTCTTC. Amino acid sequence: CACRDRGYNEQFF.

The CDR3 protein is CASSFPGDRHDTEAFF. The CDR3 region has the DNA TGTGCCAGCAGCTTCCCCGGGGACAGGCATGACACTGAAGCTTTCTTT. The V and J genes are TRBV5-4 and TRBJ1-1, with 8 nucleotides matching TRBD1. V shed 2 bases, J shed 3 bases, and the junction held 9 bases outside the gene matches. CDR1 and CDR2 from the germline V gene are SGHNT and YYREEE (reference sequence). The length of the CDR3 is 16 residues.

The chain joins TRBV6-1 to TRBJ2-3; D gene unclear. The CDR3 spans 14 residues. Trimming left V 7 bases short and J 2 bases short, with 13 bases between. Germline-derived CDR1 and CDR2 are MNHNS and SASEGT. This CDR3 is CASIGGSHTDTQYF. CDR3 in DNA: TGTGCCAGCATTGGCGGATCTCACACAGATACGCAGTATTTT.

The chain employs TRBV2 and TRBJ2-7; 7 nucleotides line up with TRBD1. Trimming at V came to 5 bases and at J to 4 bases, leaving 5 bases not matched to a gene. There are 13 residues in the CDR3. From germline, CDR1 is SNHLY and CDR2 FYNNEI. The CDR3 sequence is CASSWDRLYEQYF. The CDR3 DNA sequence: TGTGCCAGCAGTTGGGACAGACTTTACGAGCAGTACTTC.

V gene TRBV29-1 combines with J gene TRBJ1-5; 8 bases fit TRBD1. Germline V gives CDR1 SQVTM, CDR2 ANQGSEA. With V trimmed by 5 bases and J by 0 bases, 6 bases remained unmatched. There are 15 residues in the CDR3. CDR3 amino acids: CSVILGTGSNQPQHF. The CDR3 DNA reads as TGCAGCGTTATATTAGGGACAGGTAGCAATCAGCCCCAGCATTTT. Based on the CDR3 plus reference TRBV29-1 and TRBJ1-5, the full variable domain is SAVISQKPSRDICQRGTSLTIQCQVDSQVTMMFWYRQQPGQSLTLIATANQGSEATYESGFVIDKFPISRPNLTFSTLTVSNMSPEDSSIYLCSVILGTGSNQPQHFGDGTRLSIL.

The rearrangement links TRBV5-1 to TRBJ2-3; possible D gene TRBD2, 5 bases. Trimming removed 3 bases from V and 2 bases from J, with 13 bases in between. In germline, CDR1 is SGHRS, CDR2 YFSETQ. The CDR3 spans 15 residues. CDR3 coding DNA: TGCGCCAGCAGCTCCAGTACCGGGGACACAGATACGCAGTATTTT. As protein: CASSSSTGDTDTQYF.